This T cell receptor (beta chain) is from a study of blood T cell repertoires in COVID-19. In the original workflow: Amplification with reference gene primers provided the estimates of nucleated cell counts. Produced via immunoSEQ multiplex PCR; TCRdb's table is partial and in-frame only. D and trimming come from the DNA, and the V and J calls and clone size come from that table. The sample yields more than 150,000 clones, roughly 82% seen once. The source is a woman aged 50 to 60 with acute or convalescent COVID-19. Sequenced: peripheral blood.

CDR3 in amino acids: CASSEAGQGFYEQYF. The DNA of the CDR3 is TGTGCCAGCAGTGAAGCTGGACAGGGGTTCTACGAGCAGTACTTC. The V gene is TRBV25-1, the J gene TRBJ2-7; 9 bases map to TRBD1. Looked up from germline, CDR1 is MGHDK and CDR2 is SYGVNS. This CDR3 has 15 residues. Germline trimming cut 2 bases from V and 3 bases from J; bases unmatched to any gene: 5.